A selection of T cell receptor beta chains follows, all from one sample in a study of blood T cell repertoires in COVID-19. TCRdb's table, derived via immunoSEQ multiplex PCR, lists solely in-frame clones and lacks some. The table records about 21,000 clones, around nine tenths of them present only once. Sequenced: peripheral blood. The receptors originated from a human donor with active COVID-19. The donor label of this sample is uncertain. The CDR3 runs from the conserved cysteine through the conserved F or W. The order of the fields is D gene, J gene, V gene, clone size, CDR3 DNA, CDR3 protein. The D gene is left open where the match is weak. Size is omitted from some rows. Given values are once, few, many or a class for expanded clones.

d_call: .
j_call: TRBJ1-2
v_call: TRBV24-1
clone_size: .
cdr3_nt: TGTGCCACCAGTGAAGGAGCAGGGTTTCTTGGTGGCTACACCTTC
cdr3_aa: CATSEGAGFLGGYTF

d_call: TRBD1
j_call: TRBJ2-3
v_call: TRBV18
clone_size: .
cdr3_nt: TGTGCCAGCTCACTACAGGGACAGGGCAACACAGATACGCAGTATTTT
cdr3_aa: CASSLQGQGNTDTQYF

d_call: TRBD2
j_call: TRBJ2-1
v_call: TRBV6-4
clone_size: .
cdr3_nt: TGTGCCAGCAGCTTCATGTGGACTAGCGGGAGAAATGAGCAGTTCTTC
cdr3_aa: CASSFMWTSGRNEQFF

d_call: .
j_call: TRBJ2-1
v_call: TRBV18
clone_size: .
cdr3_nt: TGTGCCAGCTCAACTGGGACTTCAAATGAGCAGTTCTTC
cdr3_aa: CASSTGTSNEQFF

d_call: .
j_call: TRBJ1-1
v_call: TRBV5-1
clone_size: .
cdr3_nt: TGCGCCAGCAGCTCTGGGGGCAGGGCCACTGAAGCTTTCTTT
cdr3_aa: CASSSGGRATEAFF

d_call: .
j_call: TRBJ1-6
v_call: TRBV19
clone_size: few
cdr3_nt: TGTGCCAGTAGTATGACGGGAATAACCTATAATTCACCCCTCCACTTT
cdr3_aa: CASSMTGITYNSPLHF

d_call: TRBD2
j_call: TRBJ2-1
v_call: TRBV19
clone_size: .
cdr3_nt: TGTGCCAGTAGTAGGACTAGCGGGACCAACAATGAGCAGTTCTTC
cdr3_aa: CASSRTSGTNNEQFF

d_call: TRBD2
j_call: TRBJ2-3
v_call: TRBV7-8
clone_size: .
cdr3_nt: TGTGCCAGCAGCTTAGCGGTAGGGCTAGCGGCGGATACGCAGTATTTT
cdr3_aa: CASSLAVGLAADTQYF

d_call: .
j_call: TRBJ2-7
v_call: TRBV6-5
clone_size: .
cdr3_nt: TGTGCCAGCACTAGGGGGCCAGGAGGGGGGGAGCAGTACTTC
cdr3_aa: CASTRGPGGGEQYF

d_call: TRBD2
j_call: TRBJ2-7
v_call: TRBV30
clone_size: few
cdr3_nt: TGTGCCTGGAGCCCTGGTTTCGAGGGAGGGGACGAGCAGTACTTC
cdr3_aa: CAWSPGFEGGDEQYF

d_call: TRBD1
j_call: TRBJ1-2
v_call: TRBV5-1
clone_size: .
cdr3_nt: TGCGCCAGCAGCTTAGGGACAGGGACGGCTGGCTACACCTTC
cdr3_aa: CASSLGTGTAGYTF

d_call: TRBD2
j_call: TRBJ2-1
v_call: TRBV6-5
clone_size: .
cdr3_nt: TGTGCCAGCAGCCGGGAGGGGGGATCCTACAATGAGCAGTTCTTC
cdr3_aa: CASSREGGSYNEQFF

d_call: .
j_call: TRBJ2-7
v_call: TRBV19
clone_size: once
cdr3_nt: TGTGCCAGTAGTATTCAGGGCTCCTACGAGCAGTACTTC
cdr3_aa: CASSIQGSYEQYF

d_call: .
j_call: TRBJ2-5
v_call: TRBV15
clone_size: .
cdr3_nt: TGTGCCACCAGCAATCGCAGGGCGTACCAAGAGACCCAGTACTTC
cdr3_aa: CATSNRRAYQETQYF

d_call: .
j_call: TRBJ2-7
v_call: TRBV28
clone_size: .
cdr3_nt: TGTGCCAGCAGTGCGGACTCACGATTCCCCTACGAGCAGTACTTC
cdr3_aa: CASSADSRFPYEQYF

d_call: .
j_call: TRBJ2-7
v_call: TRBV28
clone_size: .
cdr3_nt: TGTGCCAGCAACCCCGGGACATCTTACGAGCAGTACTTC
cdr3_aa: CASNPGTSYEQYF